The clone carrying this T cell receptor beta chain was found once. CDR1 is SGHKS, CDR2 YYEKEE, per germline (reference sequence). The CDR3 runs 14 residues. Trimming cost V 0 bases and J 4 bases, with 10 bases left between them. TCRdb's copy holds only in-frame clones and misses some; the assay was immunoSEQ multiplex PCR. The table shows 200,000 to 300,000 clones, with 70% to 90% occurring only once. This sample is drawn from a study of blood T cell repertoires in COVID-19. The sequenced sample consisted of PBMCs or T cells enriched from blood (not recorded which). The chain combines TRBV5-5 with TRBJ1-2; TRBD1 might be the D (5 bases). This receptor was obtained from a woman in her thirties or forties with acute COVID-19. CDR3 sequence reads: CASSLGRQTYGYTF. CDR3 nucleotides: TGTGCCAGCAGCTTGGGAAGACAGACCTATGGCTACACCTTC. Full variable domain (missing parts from reference TRBV5-5 and TRBJ1-2): DAGVTQSPTHLIKTRGQQVTLRCSPISGHKSVSWYQQVLGQGPQFIFQYYEKEERGRGNFPDRFSARQFPNYSSELNVNALLLGDSALYLCASSLGRQTYGYTFGSGTRLTVV.